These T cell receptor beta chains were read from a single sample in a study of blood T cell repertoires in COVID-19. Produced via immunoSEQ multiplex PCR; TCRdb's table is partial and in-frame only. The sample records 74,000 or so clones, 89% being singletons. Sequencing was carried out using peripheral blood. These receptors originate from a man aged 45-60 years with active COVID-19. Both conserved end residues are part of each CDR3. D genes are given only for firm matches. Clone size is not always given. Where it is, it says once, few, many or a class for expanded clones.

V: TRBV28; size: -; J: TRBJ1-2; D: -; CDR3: CASRDNNYGYTF; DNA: TGTGCCAGCAGGGACAATAACTATGGCTACACCTTC
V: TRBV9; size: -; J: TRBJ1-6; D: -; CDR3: CASSESGLSSPLHF; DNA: TGTGCCAGCAGCGAATCAGGGTTGAGTTCACCCCTCCACTTT
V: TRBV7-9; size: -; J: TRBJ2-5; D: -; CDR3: CASSLDPGAGPTRETQYF; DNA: TGTGCCAGCAGCTTAGACCCAGGGGCAGGTCCAACCCGGGAGACCCAGTACTTC
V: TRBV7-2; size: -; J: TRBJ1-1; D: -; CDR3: CASSLSRDTEAFF; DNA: TGTGCCAGCAGCCTCTCGCGGGACACTGAAGCTTTCTTT
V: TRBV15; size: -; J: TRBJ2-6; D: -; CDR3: CATSRELGGANVLTF; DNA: TGTGCCACCAGCAGAGAGCTAGGAGGGGCCAACGTCCTGACTTTC
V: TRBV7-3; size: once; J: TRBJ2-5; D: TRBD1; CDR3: CASSPGQSTGETQYF; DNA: TGTGCCAGCAGCCCGGGACAGTCAACCGGGGAGACCCAGTACTTC
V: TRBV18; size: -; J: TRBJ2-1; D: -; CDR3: CASSPPGVNEQFF; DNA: TGTGCCAGCTCACCGCCCGGGGTCAATGAGCAGTTCTTC
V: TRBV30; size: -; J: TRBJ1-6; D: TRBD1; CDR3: CAFRTGGGNSPLHF; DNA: TGTGCCTTCCGGACAGGGGGAGGGAATTCACCCCTCCACTTT
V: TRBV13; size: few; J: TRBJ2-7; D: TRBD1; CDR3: CASSQGQGAYEQYF; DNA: TGTGCCAGCAGCCAGGGACAGGGGGCCTACGAGCAGTACTTC
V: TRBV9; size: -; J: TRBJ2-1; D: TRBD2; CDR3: CASSVESGGTGNEQFF; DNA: TGTGCCAGCAGCGTAGAAAGCGGGGGGACCGGGAATGAGCAGTTCTTC
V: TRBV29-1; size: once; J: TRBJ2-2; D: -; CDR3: CSVVLTNTGELFF; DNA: TGCAGCGTTGTACTGACGAACACCGGGGAGCTGTTTTTT
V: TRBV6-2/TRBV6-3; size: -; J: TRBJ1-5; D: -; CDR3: CASSSTGSNQPQHF; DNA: TGTGCCAGCAGTTCGACAGGTAGCAATCAGCCCCAGCATTTT
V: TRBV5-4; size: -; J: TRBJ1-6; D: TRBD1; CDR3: CASSAMGQGYSPLHF; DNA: TGTGCCAGCAGCGCCATGGGACAGGGATATTCACCCCTCCACTTT
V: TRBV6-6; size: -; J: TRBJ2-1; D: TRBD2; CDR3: CASSSLAVSYNEQFF; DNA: TGTGCCAGCAGTTCCCTAGCGGTCTCCTACAATGAGCAGTTCTTC
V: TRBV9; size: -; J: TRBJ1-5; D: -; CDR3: CASSPGGNQPQHF; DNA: TGTGCCAGCAGCCCCGGTGGCAATCAGCCCCAGCATTTT
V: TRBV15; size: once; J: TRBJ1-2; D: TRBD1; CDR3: CATTVGTGPNYGYTF; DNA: TGTGCCACCACTGTCGGGACAGGGCCCAACTATGGCTACACCTTC
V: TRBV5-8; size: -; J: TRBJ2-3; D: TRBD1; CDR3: CASSSDLGQGATDTQYF; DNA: TGTGCCAGCAGCTCAGACCTGGGACAGGGGGCAACAGATACGCAGTATTTT
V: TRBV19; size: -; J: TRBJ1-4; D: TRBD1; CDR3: CASSHLLTGTGGEKLFF; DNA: TGTGCCAGTAGCCATCTATTAACCGGGACAGGGGGGGAAAAACTGTTTTTT
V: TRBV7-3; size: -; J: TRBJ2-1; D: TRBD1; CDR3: CASSRGQVSDEQFF; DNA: TGTGCCAGCAGCCGGGGACAGGTTAGCGATGAGCAGTTCTTC
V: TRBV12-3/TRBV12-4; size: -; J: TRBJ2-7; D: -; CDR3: CASSLSRGNEQYF; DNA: TGTGCCAGCAGTTTGTCCAGGGGCAACGAGCAGTACTTC
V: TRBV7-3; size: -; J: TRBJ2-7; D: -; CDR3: CASSLLGDRRYEQYF; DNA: TGTGCCAGCAGCCTATTAGGCGACAGACGATACGAGCAGTACTTC
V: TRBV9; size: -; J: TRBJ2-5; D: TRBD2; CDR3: CASSVGRGGEETQYF; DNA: TGTGCCAGCAGCGTAGGGCGGGGGGGCGAGGAGACCCAGTACTTC
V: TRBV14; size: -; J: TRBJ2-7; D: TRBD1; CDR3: CASSLITGTGSYEQYF; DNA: TGTGCCAGCAGCCTAATAACCGGGACAGGCTCTTACGAGCAGTACTTC
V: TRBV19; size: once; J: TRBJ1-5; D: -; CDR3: CASSIVPGRGSNQPQHF; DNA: TGTGCCAGTAGTATAGTGCCCGGTAGAGGAAGCAATCAGCCCCAGCATTTT
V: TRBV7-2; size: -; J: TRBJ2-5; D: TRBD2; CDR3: CASSPRKTSGGQETQYF; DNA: TGTGCCAGCAGTCCAAGGAAGACTAGCGGGGGCCAAGAGACCCAGTACTTC
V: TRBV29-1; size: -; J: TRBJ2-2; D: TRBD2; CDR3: CSVEPGRGGTGELFF; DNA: TGCAGCGTAGAGCCCGGGCGGGGGGGCACCGGGGAGCTGTTTTTT
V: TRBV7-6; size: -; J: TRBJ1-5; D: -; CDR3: CASSPTASRAGNQPQHF; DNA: TGTGCCAGCAGCCCAACAGCCTCCAGGGCTGGCAATCAGCCCCAGCATTTT
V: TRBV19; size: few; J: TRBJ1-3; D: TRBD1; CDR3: CASEDRGGGNTIYF; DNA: TGTGCCAGTGAAGACAGGGGTGGTGGAAACACCATATATTTT
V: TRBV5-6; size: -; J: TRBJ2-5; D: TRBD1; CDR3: CASSLGTGVSSETQYF; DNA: TGTGCCAGCAGCTTGGGGACAGGGGTGAGTTCGGAGACCCAGTACTTC
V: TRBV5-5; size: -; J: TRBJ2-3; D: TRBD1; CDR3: CASSPGGWGQGSTDTQYF; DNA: TGTGCCAGCAGCCCCGGGGGGTGGGGACAGGGCAGCACAGATACGCAGTATTTT
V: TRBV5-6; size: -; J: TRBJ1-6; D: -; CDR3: CASSLNRVGSPLHF; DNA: TGTGCCAGCAGCTTGAACAGGGTCGGTTCACCCCTCCACTTT
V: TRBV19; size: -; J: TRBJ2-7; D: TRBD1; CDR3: CATSAARQGYEQYF; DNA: TGTGCCACCTCCGCTGCCCGACAGGGCTACGAGCAGTACTTC